Sequencing of this T cell receptor (beta chain) was carried out in a study of T cell responses to AZD1222 COVID-19 vaccine. About the research overall: The analysis combined second doses at about 4 or about 12 weeks. Points from the study as a whole: The sample set comprised mostly white British donors with more females, and clonal diversity was possibly underestimated. Vaccine-related CD4 TCRs covered spike, predominating at 160-218 and 743-854.

Comments on this clone: Its antigen is currently unknown.

The CDR3 spans 14 residues. The V gene's germline CDR1 is MNHNY and CDR2 SVGAGI (reference sequence). V was clipped by 6 bases and J by 10 bases, with 18 bases between them. Some clones are missing from TCRdb's copy, which holds only in-frame ones; the method was immunoSEQ multiplex PCR. The sample holds 45,000 to 65,000 clones, about 87% seen once. V usage is TRBV6-6 and J usage is TRBJ1-4; possibly TRBD1 for D (6 bases). The TCR sequence derives from an adult in good health. The sample consisted of peripheral blood, taken on day 0 of AZD1222 vaccination. This CDR3 is CASRPGAVGRKLFF. The DNA for the CDR3 is TGTGCCAGCAGGCCAGGGGCGGTAGGAAGAAAACTGTTTTTT.